A selection of T cell receptor beta chains follows, all from one sample in a study of a mutant IDH1 vaccine in newly diagnosed glioma. The data were produced by immunoSEQ multiplex PCR, yet TCRdb's version contains in-frame clones alone and is incomplete. Of 15,000 to 20,000 clones in the sample, around four fifths were seen once. The material was PBMCs, obtained from a glioma patient treated with radiotherapy, temozolomide or both. These TCRs come from a man aged 40-49 years with glioma. The CDR3 runs from the conserved cysteine through the conserved F or W. A D gene is named only where the DNA matches it firmly. Some rows mark clone size as missing; the rest say once, few, many or name a class of expanded clone.

j_call v_call d_call clone_size cdr3_aa cdr3_nt
TRBJ1-2 TRBV27 . . CASGTLYGYTF TGTGCCAGTGGGACTTTATATGGCTACACCTTC
TRBJ2-2 TRBV2 . . CASSLQGRGTGELFF TGTGCCAGCAGTCTACAGGGGAGGGGCACCGGGGAGCTGTTTTTT
TRBJ2-7 TRBV5-1 TRBD2 . CASSSVTSGTSYEQYF TGCGCCAGCAGCTCAGTTACTAGCGGGACGTCCTACGAGCAGTACTTC
TRBJ2-7 TRBV6-5 TRBD2 . CASTQRPSGSYEQYF TGTGCCAGCACCCAACGTCCTAGCGGATCCTACGAGCAGTACTTC
TRBJ1-1 TRBV6-5 . few CASSYSDSINTEAFF TGTGCCAGCAGTTACTCGGACAGCATTAACACTGAAGCTTTCTTT
TRBJ1-2 TRBV5-6 . once CASSSGPGYTF TGTGCCAGCAGCTCTGGGCCCGGCTACACCTTC
TRBJ2-1 TRBV7-6 TRBD2 . CASSLSSGSYNEQFF TGTGCCAGCAGCTTGAGTAGCGGGAGTTACAATGAGCAGTTCTTC
TRBJ1-2 TRBV11-1 . once CASSSGYIGYTF TGTGCCAGCAGCTCAGGGTATATTGGCTACACCTTC
TRBJ1-1 TRBV19 . . CASSVGDTEAFF TGTGCCAGTAGTGTGGGGGACACTGAAGCTTTCTTT
TRBJ1-1 TRBV19 . . CAVNTGNTEAFF TGTGCCGTTAACACAGGGAACACTGAAGCTTTCTTT
TRBJ1-2 TRBV4-3 . few CASSQGTGNYGYTF TGCGCCAGCAGCCAAGGCACAGGGAACTATGGCTACACCTTC
TRBJ1-4 TRBV4-1 TRBD1 few CASSQDRAKLFF TGCGCCAGCAGCCAGGACAGGGCAAAACTGTTTTTT
TRBJ1-3 TRBV7-8 . . CASTNRSGVPGRAIYF TGTGCCAGCACCAATCGGAGCGGGGTCCCCGGGAGAGCCATATATTTT
TRBJ2-7 TRBV6-1 . . CASSVEAAGNVYEQYF TGTGCCAGCAGTGTTGAGGCGGCAGGGAACGTCTACGAGCAGTACTTC
TRBJ1-2 TRBV27 TRBD1 . CASRNPGQGYGYTF TGTGCCAGCAGGAATCCGGGACAGGGGTATGGCTACACCTTC
TRBJ2-3 TRBV5-6 . . CASTMQGSRDTQYF TGTGCCAGCACCATGCAGGGGTCCCGGGATACGCAGTATTTT